This T cell receptor beta chain was identified in a study of shared clonotypes between healthy human individuals. Method: immunoSEQ multiplex PCR; TCRdb's copy keeps in-frame clones and lacks some. Of about 820,000 clones in the sample, 92% are singletons; the top ten hold less than 25%. Germline V CDR1 and CDR2: ENHRY, SYGVKD. The CDR3 has 16 amino acids. The V and J ends lost 6 bases and 7 bases, in that order; junction bases with no gene match: 9. CD8 cells classed as naive were CD45RO-negative and positively selected for CCR7, excluding terminally differentiated effector memory CD45RA+ cells. The chain combines TRBV10-3 with TRBJ2-1; 13 bases line up with TRBD2. Material for sequencing was naive CD8+ T cells sorted from blood. The receptor's source is a man aged 25-45 years in good health. The CDR3 reads CAIRPFGTSGDNEQFF. In DNA, the CDR3 is TGTGCCATCAGGCCCTTCGGGACTAGCGGGGATAATGAGCAGTTCTTC.